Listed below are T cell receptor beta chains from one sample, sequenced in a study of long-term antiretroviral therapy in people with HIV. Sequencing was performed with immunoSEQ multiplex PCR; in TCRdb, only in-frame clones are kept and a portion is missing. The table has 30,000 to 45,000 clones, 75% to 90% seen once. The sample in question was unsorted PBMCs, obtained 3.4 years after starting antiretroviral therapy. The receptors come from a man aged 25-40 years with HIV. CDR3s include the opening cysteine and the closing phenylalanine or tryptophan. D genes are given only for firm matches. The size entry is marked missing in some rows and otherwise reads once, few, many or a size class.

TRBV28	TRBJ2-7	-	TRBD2	CASRGLAGTPYEQYF	TGTGCCAGCAGAGGACTAGCGGGAACCCCCTACGAGCAGTACTTC
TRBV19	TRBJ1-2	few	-	CASSIVGGGEGYTF	TGTGCCAGTAGTATCGTGGGCGGAGGGGAAGGCTACACCTTC
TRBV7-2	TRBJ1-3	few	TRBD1	CASSLFSQGAGNTIYF	TGTGCCAGCAGCTTATTCTCACAGGGGGCTGGAAACACCATATATTTT
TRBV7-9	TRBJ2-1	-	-	CASSPQGGEQFF	TGTGCCAGCAGCCCCCAGGGTGGAGAGCAGTTCTTC
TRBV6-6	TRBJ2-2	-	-	CAIAAEPNTGELFF	TGTGCCATCGCAGCGGAACCTAACACCGGGGAGCTGTTTTTT
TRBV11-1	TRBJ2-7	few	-	CASSPRGAYEQYF	TGTGCCAGCAGCCCCCGAGGTGCTTACGAGCAGTACTTC
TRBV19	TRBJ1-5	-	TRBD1	CASSINQGVFQPQHF	TGTGCCAGTAGTATTAACCAGGGGGTATTTCAGCCCCAGCATTTT
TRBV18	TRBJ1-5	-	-	CASSLSGNHNQPQHF	TGTGCCAGCTCACTTTCGGGGAACCACAATCAGCCCCAGCATTTT
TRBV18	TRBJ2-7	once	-	CASSPQGLWGYEQYF	TGTGCCAGCTCACCACAAGGACTGTGGGGCTACGAGCAGTACTTC
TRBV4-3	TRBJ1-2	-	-	CASSPGRSGYTF	TGCGCCAGCAGCCCTGGGAGGAGTGGCTACACCTTC
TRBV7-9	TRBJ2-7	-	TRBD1	CASSLAVGQESEQYF	TGTGCCAGCAGCTTAGCGGTGGGACAGGAATCCGAGCAGTACTTC
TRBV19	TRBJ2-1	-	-	CASRGTGNNEQFF	TGTGCCAGTCGGGGAACAGGGAACAATGAGCAGTTCTTC